This TCR beta chain was identified during a study of T cell repertoires in cytomegalovirus infection. The overall study: Public TCR beta signatures marked donors with CMV infection and the matching HLA. Study-wide results and caveats: Dominant in the ex vivo response were TCR beta clonotypes restricted by HLA-C and specific for CMV. Carriers of CMV and the relevant HLA type were discriminated by public TCR beta frequency.

Trimming took off 0 bases at V and 1 base at J, with 9 bases between the two ends. This CDR3 region has 15 residues. Germline values: CDR1 LNHNV, CDR2 YYDKDF (reference sequence). This clonotype was detected a few times. Its antigen is as yet unknown. TCRdb analysed the reads with MiXCR anew, one entry per CDR3 protein. In the table there are roughly 140,000 distinct CDR3 sequences, around 20% of which are singletons. The clonotype comes from a human donor in good health (CMV status not recorded). Some clones in this sample may be carry-over from other donors' samples. The chain joins TRBV15 to TRBJ1-1; D not certain. Sequencing was carried out using PBMCs. DNA for the CDR3: TGTGCCACCAGCAGAGATGGTGGTGAGAACACTGAAGCTTTCTTT. This sequence encodes CATSRDGGENTEAFF.